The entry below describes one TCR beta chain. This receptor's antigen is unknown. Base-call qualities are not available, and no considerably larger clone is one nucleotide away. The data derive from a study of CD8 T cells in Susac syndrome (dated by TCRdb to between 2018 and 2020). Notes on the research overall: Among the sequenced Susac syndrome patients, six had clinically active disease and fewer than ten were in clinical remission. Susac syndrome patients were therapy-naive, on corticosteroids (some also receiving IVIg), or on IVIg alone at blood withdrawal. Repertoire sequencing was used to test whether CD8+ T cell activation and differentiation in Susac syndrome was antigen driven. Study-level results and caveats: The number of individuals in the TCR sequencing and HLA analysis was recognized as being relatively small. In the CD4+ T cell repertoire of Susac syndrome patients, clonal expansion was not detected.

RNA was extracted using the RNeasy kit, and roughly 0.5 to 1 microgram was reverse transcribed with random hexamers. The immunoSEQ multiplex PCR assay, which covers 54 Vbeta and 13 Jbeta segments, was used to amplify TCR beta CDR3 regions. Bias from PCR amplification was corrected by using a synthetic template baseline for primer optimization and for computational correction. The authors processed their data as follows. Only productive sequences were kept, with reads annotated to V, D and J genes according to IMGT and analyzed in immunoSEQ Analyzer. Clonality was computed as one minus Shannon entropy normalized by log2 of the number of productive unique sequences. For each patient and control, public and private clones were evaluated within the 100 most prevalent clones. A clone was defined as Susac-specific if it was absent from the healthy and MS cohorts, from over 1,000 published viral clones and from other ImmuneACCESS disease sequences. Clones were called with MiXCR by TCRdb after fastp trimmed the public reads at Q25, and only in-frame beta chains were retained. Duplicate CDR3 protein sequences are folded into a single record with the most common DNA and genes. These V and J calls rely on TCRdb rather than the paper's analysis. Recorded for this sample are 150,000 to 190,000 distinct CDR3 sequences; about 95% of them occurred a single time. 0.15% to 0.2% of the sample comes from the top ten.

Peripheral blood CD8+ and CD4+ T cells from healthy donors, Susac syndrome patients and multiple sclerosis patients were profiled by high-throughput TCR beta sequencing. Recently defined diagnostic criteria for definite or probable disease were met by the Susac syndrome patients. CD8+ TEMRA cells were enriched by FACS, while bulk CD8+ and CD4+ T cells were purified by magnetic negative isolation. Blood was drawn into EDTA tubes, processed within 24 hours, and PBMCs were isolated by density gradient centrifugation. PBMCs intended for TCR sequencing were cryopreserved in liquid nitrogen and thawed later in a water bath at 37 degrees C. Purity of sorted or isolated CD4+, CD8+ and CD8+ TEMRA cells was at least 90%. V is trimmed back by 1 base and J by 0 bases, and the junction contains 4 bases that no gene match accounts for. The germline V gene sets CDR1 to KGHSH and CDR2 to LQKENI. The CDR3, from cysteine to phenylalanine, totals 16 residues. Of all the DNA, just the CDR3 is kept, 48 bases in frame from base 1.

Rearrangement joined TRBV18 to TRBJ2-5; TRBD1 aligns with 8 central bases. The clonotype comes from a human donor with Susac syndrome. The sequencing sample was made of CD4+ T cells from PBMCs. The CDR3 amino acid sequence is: CASSPLYRGDQETQYF. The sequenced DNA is TGTGCCAGCTCACCACTGTACAGGGGGGACCAAGAGACCCAGTACTTC. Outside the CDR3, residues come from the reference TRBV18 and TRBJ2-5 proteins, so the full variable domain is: NAGVMQNPRHLVRRRGQEARLRCSPMKGHSHVYWYRQLPEEGLKFMVYLQKENIIDESGMPKERFSAEFPKEGPSILRIQQVVRGDSAAYFCASSPLYRGDQETQYFGPGTRLLVL.